This T cell receptor (beta chain) is drawn from a study of T cell changes during pregnancy in multiple sclerosis. The CDR3 runs 14 residues. The ends were cut back, 1 base at V and 6 bases at J, with 10 bases in the middle. Germline-derived CDR1 and CDR2 are MGHDK and SYGVNS. The repertoire was sequenced with immunoSEQ multiplex PCR; TCRdb's copy has only in-frame clones and lacks some. This sample has tens of thousands of clones, with 89% found just once. The sample was CD4+ T cells from peripheral blood mononuclear cells, taken in the first trimester of pregnancy. The chain employs TRBV25-1 and TRBJ1-5, with D unclear. The TCR originated in a female donor with multiple sclerosis, enrolled in a pregnancy study. CDR3 bases: TGTGCCAGCAGTGAATGGGCAGAGGGTCAGCCCCAGCATTTT. Its translation: CASSEWAEGQPQHF. The variable domain in full, with the rest retrieved from reference TRBV25-1 and TRBJ1-5, is EADIYQTPRYLVIGTGKKITLECSQTMGHDKMYWYQQDPGMELHLIHYSYGVNSTEKGDLSSESTVSRIRTEHFPLTLESARPSHTSQYLCASSEWAEGQPQHFGDGTRLSIL.